These T cell receptor beta chains were read from a single sample in a study of Ad26.COV2.S vaccination and SARS-CoV-2 variants. Sequenced by immunoSEQ multiplex PCR; TCRdb stores in-frame clones only, minus some. The data show some 390,000 clones, 75% to 90% seen once. Here the sequenced sample was peripheral blood, taken in a trial of Ad26.COV2.S vaccine versus placebo. The receptors here all came from a person between 18 and 59 years old who received the Ad26.COV2.S COVID-19 vaccine or a placebo. Both conserved end residues are part of each CDR3. D genes are given only for firm matches.

length	J	D	V	CDR3
13	TRBJ2-2	-	TRBV5-1	CASSWGDTGELFF
16	TRBJ2-5	TRBD1	TRBV5-1	CASSLLGTGGGETQYF
13	TRBJ1-4	-	TRBV19	CASSIGGVEKLFF
11	TRBJ2-1	-	TRBV7-2	CASSLSFEQFF
11	TRBJ2-3	-	TRBV29-1	CSVVVTDTQYF
14	TRBJ2-7	TRBD2	TRBV11-3	CASSPSGLAYEQYF
13	TRBJ1-4	-	TRBV6-4	CASSAGFGEKLFF
15	TRBJ2-7	-	TRBV14	CASSQVTGAFGEQYF
16	TRBJ1-3	-	TRBV11-3	CASSLVHGASGNTIYF
13	TRBJ2-5	-	TRBV2	CASKILYQETQYF
14	TRBJ1-5	TRBD1	TRBV5-1	CASSLGQGVQPQHF
14	TRBJ2-3	TRBD1	TRBV11-3	CASNPQGEPDTQYF
15	TRBJ1-4	-	TRBV7-2	CASSPRTGLGEKLFF
11	TRBJ2-2	TRBD1	TRBV19	CASRTGGELFF
14	TRBJ1-5	-	TRBV6-5	CASRVTVGNQPQHF
15	TRBJ2-7	TRBD2	TRBV27	CASSPLRAGGGEQYF
14	TRBJ2-1	-	TRBV12-5	CASGLRSGAGEQFF
13	TRBJ1-2	-	TRBV12-3/TRBV12-4	CASHIGGGGGYTF
15	TRBJ1-1	-	TRBV18	CASSTWAGRGTEAFF
15	TRBJ2-3	-	TRBV6-2/TRBV6-3	CASSYGAEGTDTQYF
11	TRBJ2-1	-	TRBV9	CASSPGGEQFF
15	TRBJ2-3	-	TRBV9	CASSHRQGGPDTQYF